The 14 T cell receptor beta chains below were found in one sample sequenced in a study of technical replicates of blood from a few donors. Some clones are missing from TCRdb's copy, which holds only in-frame ones; the method was immunoSEQ multiplex PCR. Of about 12,000 clones in the sample, around 96% were seen once. Sample: PBMCs. Source of these receptors: a human donor in good health.

This rearrangement joins TRBV5-1 to TRBJ2-2, with TRBD2 matching over 13 bases. The germline CDR1 and CDR2 sequences are SGHRS and YFSETQ. V shed 7 bases and J 3 bases; nucleotides not matched to a gene: 0. The CDR3 loop spans 14 amino acids. CDR3 loop: CASGTSGDTGELFF. The CDR3 bases are TGCGCCAGCGGGACTAGCGGGGACACCGGGGAGCTGTTTTTT. The full variable domain, rest sourced from reference TRBV5-1 and TRBJ2-2, is KAGVTQTPRYLIKTRGQQVTLSCSPISGHRSVSWYQQTPGQGLQFLFEYFSETQRNKGNFPGRFSGRQFSNSRSEMNVSTLELGDSALYLCASGTSGDTGELFFGEGSRLTVL.

This rearrangement joins TRBV21-1 to TRBJ1-5. TRBV21-1 is a documented pseudogene. This CDR3 is 15 amino acids long. CDR3: CATLRKGTRGQPQHF. The DNA of the CDR3 is TGTGCCACCCTTCGTAAGGGTACCCGGGGTCAGCCCCAGCATTTT.

The chain carries TRBV7-2 and TRBJ2-2, with a possible D match to TRBD2 (6 bases). V gave up 3 bases and J gave up 5 bases, with 13 bases separating them. The CDR3 sequence is 15 residues long. Looked up from germline, CDR1 is SGHTA and CDR2 is FQGNSA. In nucleotides, the CDR3 is TGTGCCAGCAGCTTGTCTAGCGCCTCGACCGGGGAGCTGTTTTTT. As protein: CASSLSSASTGELFF.

J is TRBJ2-7 and V is TRBV7-2; 11 positions agree with TRBD2. V dropped 1 base and J dropped 6; count of bases not matched to a gene: 8. CDR1 and CDR2 from the germline V gene are SGHTA and FQGNSA. The CDR3 length is 16 residues. This chain's CDR3 is CASSLEGLAEHPEQYF. CDR3 in DNA: TGTGCCAGCAGCTTAGAGGGACTAGCGGAACACCCCGAGCAGTACTTC.

This clone was seen a single time. V is TRBV6-5 and J is TRBJ2-2, with TRBD2 identical over 7 bases. Germline V CDR1 and CDR2: MNHEY, SVGAGI. The CDR3 is 14 amino acids. The V and J ends lost 7 bases and 1 base, in that order; junction bases with no gene match: 3. The CDR3 DNA follows: TGTGCCAGCACTCGCGGGAGGAACACCGGGGAGCTGTTTTTT. Its translation is CASTRGRNTGELFF.

CDR3 amino acids: CASSYSGSGDNEQFF. The CDR3 nucleotides read TGTGCCAGCAGTTACTCGGGTAGCGGGGACAATGAGCAGTTCTTC. V usage is TRBV6-6 and J usage is TRBJ2-1; 8 bases agree with TRBD2. This CDR3 region has 15 residues. Germline V gives CDR1 MNHNY, CDR2 SVGAGI (reference sequence). Unmatched junction bases numbered 3, after V lost 0 bases and J lost 5 bases.

This rearrangement joins TRBV7-9 to TRBJ1-1; TRBD1 might be the D (6 bases). This CDR3 has 17 amino acids. The germline gives CDR1 SEHNR, CDR2 FQNEAQ (reference sequence). Trimming shortened V by 5 bases and J by 2 bases, and 21 bases separated the two germline ends. This chain's CDR3 is CASSPPGQLRTNTEAFF. The CDR3 coding sequence is TGTGCCAGCAGCCCGCCAGGACAGTTGAGGACTAACACTGAAGCTTTCTTT.

The gene calls are TRBV6-1 and TRBJ1-5; unclear D gene. V lost 2 bases and J lost 3, with 8 bases in between. This CDR3 region has 14 residues. Germline CDR1 MNHNS, CDR2 SASEGT. In DNA, the CDR3 is TGTGCCAGCAGTGAAACGGGGTTCAATCAGCCCCAGCATTTT. Protein sequence: CASSETGFNQPQHF.

This clone was recorded once. This rearrangement joins TRBV9 to TRBJ1-5; D is ambiguous. Trimming removed 0 bases from V and 0 bases from J, with 10 bases in between. This CDR3 is built from 16 residues. Looked up from germline, CDR1 is SGDLS and CDR2 is YYNGEE. This CDR3 is CASSVGADYSNQPQHF. The CDR3, as DNA: TGTGCCAGCAGCGTAGGGGCCGATTATAGCAATCAGCCCCAGCATTTT.

This clone was seen just once. V usage is TRBV9 and J usage is TRBJ2-7; unclear D gene. The CDR3 has 13 residues. CDR1 and CDR2 from the germline V gene are SGDLS and YYNGEE. V was clipped by 4 bases and J by 3 bases, with 11 bases between them. CDR3 residues: CASSPTGNYEQYF. In DNA form, the CDR3 reads TGTGCCAGCAGCCCGACTGGAAACTACGAGCAGTACTTC.

This chain uses TRBV2 with TRBJ2-6; the D gene is possibly TRBD2 (6 bases). Trimming took off 7 bases at V and 2 bases at J, with 12 bases between the two ends. The CDR3 is 15 amino acids. Germline V gene lookup returns CDR1 SNHLY and CDR2 FYNNEI. The DNA for the CDR3 is TGTGCCAGCACCAAAGCGGGTACTGGGGCCAACGTCCTGACTTTC. Protein: CASTKAGTGANVLTF.

V gene TRBV19 combines with J gene TRBJ1-2, with TRBD1 matching 7 bases. With V trimmed by 7 bases and J by 2 bases, 7 bases remained unmatched. The CDR3 has 14 amino acids. From germline, CDR1 is LNHDA and CDR2 SQIVND (reference sequence). CDR3 coding DNA: TGTGCCAGTATCCGGACAGGCATAAACTATGGCTACACCTTC. Residues: CASIRTGINYGYTF.

The chain links TRBV10-1 to TRBJ2-2; D is perhaps TRBD2 (6 bases). V was cut by 8 bases and J by 4 bases, with 14 bases left in between. The CDR3 is 14 residues long. Germline lookup yields CDR1 WNHNN and CDR2 SYGVQD (reference sequence). The CDR3, as DNA: TGCGCCAGCGGCGGGGTGTCGGCCACCGGGGAGCTGTTTTTT. It codes for CASGGVSATGELFF.

V usage is TRBV7-9 and J usage is TRBJ2-1; TRBD2 matches at 9 bases. CDR3 size: 15 residues. Germline V gives CDR1 SEHNR, CDR2 FQNEAQ (reference sequence). V shed 5 bases, J shed 5 bases, and the junction held 7 bases outside the gene matches. CDR3 nucleotide sequence: TGTGCCAGCAGCCCGATAGCGGGAGCGAACAATGAGCAGTTCTTC. This encodes CASSPIAGANNEQFF.